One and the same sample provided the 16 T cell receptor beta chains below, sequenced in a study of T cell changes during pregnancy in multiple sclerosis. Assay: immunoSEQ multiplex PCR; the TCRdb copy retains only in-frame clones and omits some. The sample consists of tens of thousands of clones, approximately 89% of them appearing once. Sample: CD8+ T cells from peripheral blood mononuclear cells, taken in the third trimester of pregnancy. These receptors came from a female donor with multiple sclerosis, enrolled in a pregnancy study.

Here the CDR3 reads CASSRVGGNTEAFF. In DNA form, the CDR3 reads TGTGCCAGCAGCCGGGTGGGAGGGAACACTGAAGCTTTCTTT. This rearrangement joins TRBV28 to TRBJ1-1; no definite D call. The CDR3 consists of 14 residues. The ends were cut back, 6 bases at V and 1 base at J, with 12 bases in the middle. Germline CDR1 reads MDHEN; CDR2 reads SYDVKM.

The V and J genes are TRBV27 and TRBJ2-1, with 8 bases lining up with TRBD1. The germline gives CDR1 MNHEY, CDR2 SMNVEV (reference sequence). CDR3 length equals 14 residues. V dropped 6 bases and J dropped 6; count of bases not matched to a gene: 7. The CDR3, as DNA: TGTGCCAGCAGCAACAGGGGGGCCTCCAATGAGCAGTTCTTC. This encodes CASSNRGASNEQFF.

This CDR3 reads CASSKTGSEFYGTEAFF. The DNA of the CDR3 is TGTGCCAGCAGTAAAACAGGGAGTGAGTTCTATGGCACTGAAGCTTTCTTT. The chain is built from TRBV9 and TRBJ1-1, with TRBD1 as a possible D gene (6 bases). The CDR3 runs 17 residues. The germline V and J ends were trimmed by 5 bases and 4 bases, with 24 bases remaining between them. Germline V gene lookup returns CDR1 SGDLS and CDR2 YYNGEE.

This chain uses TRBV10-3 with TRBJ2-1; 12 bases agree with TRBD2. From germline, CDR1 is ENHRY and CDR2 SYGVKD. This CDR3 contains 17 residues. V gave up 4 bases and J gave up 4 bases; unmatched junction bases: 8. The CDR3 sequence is CAISVTPTSGSYNEQFF. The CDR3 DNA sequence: TGTGCCATCAGTGTGACTCCGACTAGCGGGAGTTACAATGAGCAGTTCTTC.

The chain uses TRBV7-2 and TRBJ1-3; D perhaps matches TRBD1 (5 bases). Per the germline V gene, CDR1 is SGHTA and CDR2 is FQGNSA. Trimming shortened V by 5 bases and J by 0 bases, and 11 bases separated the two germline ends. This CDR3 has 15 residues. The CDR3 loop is CASSLQEGSGNTIYF. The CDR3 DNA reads TGTGCCAGCAGCCTACAGGAGGGCTCTGGAAACACCATATATTTT. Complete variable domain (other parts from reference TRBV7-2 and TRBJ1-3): GAGVSQSPSNKVTEKGKDVELRCDPISGHTALYWYRQSLGQGLEFLIYFQGNSAPDKSGLPSDRFSAERTGGSVSTLTIQRTQQEDSAVYLCASSLQEGSGNTIYFGEGSWLTVV.

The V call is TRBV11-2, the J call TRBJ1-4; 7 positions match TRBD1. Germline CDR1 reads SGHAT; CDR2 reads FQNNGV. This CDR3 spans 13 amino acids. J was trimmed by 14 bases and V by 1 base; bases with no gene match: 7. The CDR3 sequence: CASSLANRGGLFF. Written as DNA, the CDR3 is TGTGCCAGCAGCTTAGCAAACAGGGGCGGGCTGTTTTTT.

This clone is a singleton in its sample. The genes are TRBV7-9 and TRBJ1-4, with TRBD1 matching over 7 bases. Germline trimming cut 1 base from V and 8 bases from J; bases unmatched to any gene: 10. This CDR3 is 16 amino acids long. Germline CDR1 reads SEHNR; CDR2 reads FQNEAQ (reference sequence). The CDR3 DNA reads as TGTGCCAGCAGCTTAGTAGGGGGCGACATTGGGGAAAAACTGTTTTTT. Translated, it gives CASSLVGGDIGEKLFF.

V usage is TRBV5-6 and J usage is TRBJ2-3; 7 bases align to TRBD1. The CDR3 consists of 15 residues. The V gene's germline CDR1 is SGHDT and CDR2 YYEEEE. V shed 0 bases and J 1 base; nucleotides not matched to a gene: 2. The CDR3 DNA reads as TGTGCCAGCAGCTTGGTCGGGACAGGCACAGATACGCAGTATTTT. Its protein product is CASSLVGTGTDTQYF.

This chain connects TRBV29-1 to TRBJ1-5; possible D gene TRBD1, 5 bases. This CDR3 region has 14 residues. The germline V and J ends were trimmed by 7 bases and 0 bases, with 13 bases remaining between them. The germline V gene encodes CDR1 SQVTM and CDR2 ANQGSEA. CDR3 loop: CSGPSGVSNQPQHF. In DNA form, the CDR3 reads TGCAGCGGCCCTTCGGGGGTTAGCAATCAGCCCCAGCATTTT.

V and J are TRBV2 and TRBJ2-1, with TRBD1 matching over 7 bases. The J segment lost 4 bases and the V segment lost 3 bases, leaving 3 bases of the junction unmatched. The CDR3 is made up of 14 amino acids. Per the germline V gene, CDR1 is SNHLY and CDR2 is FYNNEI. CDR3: CASSEAGGYNEQFF. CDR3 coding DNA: TGTGCCAGCAGTGAGGCAGGGGGTTACAATGAGCAGTTCTTC.

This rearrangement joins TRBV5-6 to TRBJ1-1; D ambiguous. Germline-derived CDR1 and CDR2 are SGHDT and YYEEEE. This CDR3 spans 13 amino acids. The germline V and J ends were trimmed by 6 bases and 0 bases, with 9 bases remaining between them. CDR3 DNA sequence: TGTGCCAGCAACTCACAGCTGAACACTGAAGCTTTCTTT. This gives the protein CASNSQLNTEAFF.

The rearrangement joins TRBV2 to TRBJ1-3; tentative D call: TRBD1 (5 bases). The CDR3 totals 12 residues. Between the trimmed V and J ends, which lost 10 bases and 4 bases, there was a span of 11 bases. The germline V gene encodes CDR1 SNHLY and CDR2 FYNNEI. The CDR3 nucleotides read TGTGCCAAAGTTGGGGCAGGAAACACCATATATTTT. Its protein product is CAKVGAGNTIYF.

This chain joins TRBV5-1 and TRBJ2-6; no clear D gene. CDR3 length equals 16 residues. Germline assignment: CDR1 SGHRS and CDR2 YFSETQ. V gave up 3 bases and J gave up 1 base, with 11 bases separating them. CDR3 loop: CASSSNPGSGANVLTF. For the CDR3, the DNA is TGCGCCAGCAGCTCCAACCCAGGATCTGGGGCCAACGTCCTGACTTTC.

This CDR3 reads CASSYYSTGTGELFF. The CDR3, as DNA: TGTGCCAGCAGTTACTACAGTACAGGGACCGGGGAGCTGTTTTTT. The chain uses TRBV6-5 and TRBJ2-2, with D perhaps matching TRBD1 (6 bases). The CDR3 extends over 15 amino acids. The V gene lost 1 base and the J gene lost 5 bases, with 11 bases spanning the gap. Germline V gene sequence: CDR1 MNHEY, CDR2 SVGAGI.

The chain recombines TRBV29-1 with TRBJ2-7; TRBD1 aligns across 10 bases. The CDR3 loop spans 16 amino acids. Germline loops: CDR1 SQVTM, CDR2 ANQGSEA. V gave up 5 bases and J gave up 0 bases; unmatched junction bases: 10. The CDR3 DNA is TGCAGCGTTAGTAACGGGACAGGGGTGTTCTCCTACGAGCAGTACTTC. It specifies CSVSNGTGVFSYEQYF.

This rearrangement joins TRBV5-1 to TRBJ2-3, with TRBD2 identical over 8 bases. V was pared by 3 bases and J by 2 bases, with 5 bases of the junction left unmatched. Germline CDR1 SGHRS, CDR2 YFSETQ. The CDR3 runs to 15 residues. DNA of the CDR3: TGCGCCAGCAGCTCCCAACTAGCGGACACAGATACGCAGTATTTT. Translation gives CASSSQLADTDTQYF. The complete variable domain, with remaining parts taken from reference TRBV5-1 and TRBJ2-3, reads KAGVTQTPRYLIKTRGQQVTLSCSPISGHRSVSWYQQTPGQGLQFLFEYFSETQRNKGNFPGRFSGRQFSNSRSEMNVSTLELGDSALYLCASSSQLADTDTQYFGPGTRLTVL.